This TCR beta chain is from a study of OX40 agonist ivuxolimab in advanced cancers. On the study more broadly: Partial responses occurred in Three dose-escalation patients, one with hepatocellular carcinoma and two with cutaneous melanoma. Study-wide points: Expanded peripheral T cells had an undetermined antigen specificity.

This clone showed up just once. Its specificity is unknown. Trimming took 6 bases from V and 1 from J; bases not matched to a gene: 3. CDR1 is WNHNN, CDR2 SYGVQD, per germline (reference sequence). There are 14 residues in the CDR3. Clones were read by immunoSEQ multiplex PCR, and TCRdb kept only the in-frame ones, dropping some. Of approximately 82,000 clones in the sample, over 70% were seen once. This sequence was found in an adult with an advanced solid tumor such as melanoma, head and neck, liver or kidney cancer. The sequencing here drew on CD4+ or CD8+ T cells sorted from blood, taken in a trial of the OX40 agonist ivuxolimab. This chain joins TRBV10-1 and TRBJ1-1; 9 nucleotides line up with TRBD1. CDR3 DNA: TGCGCCAGCAGCCAGGGACAGGGGAACACTGAAGCTTTCTTT. Translating gives CASSQGQGNTEAFF.